These 32 T cell receptor beta chains were sequenced from one sample in a study of read filtering for tumor transcriptome and immune sequencing. The library was built from about 370 ng RNA with molecular barcoded adaptors for alpha/delta and beta/gamma chains. TCRdb independently ran MiXCR on the reads; one entry per CDR3 protein. The profile shows fewer than 150,000 distinct CDR3 sequences, roughly 13% of them singletons. Sequencing was carried out using a population of CD138-negative cells sorted from bone marrow. The receptors derive from a donor older than 35 with multiple myeloma.

On this clonotype: A much larger clone is a single base away; this may be a read error. V gene TRBV5-1 combines with J gene TRBJ2-2; D might be TRBD2 (5 bases). The length of the CDR3 is 15 residues. V lost 3 bases, J lost 5 bases, and 14 bases lay in between. Germline CDR1 reads SGHRS; CDR2 reads YFSETQ. CDR3 sequence reads: CASSSSGLLTGELFF. The CDR3 coding sequence is TGCGCCAGCAGCTCCAGCGGCCTCCTGACCGGGGAGCTGTTTTTT. The full variable domain, with the rest looked up from reference TRBV5-1 and TRBJ2-2, is KAGVTQTPRYLIKTRGQQVTLSCSPISGHRSVSWYQQTPGQGLQFLFEYFSETQRNKGNFPGRFSGRQFSNSRSEMNVSTLELGDSALYLCASSSSGLLTGELFFGEGSRLTVL.

This clonotype has at least ten counts. The V and J genes are TRBV6-1 and TRBJ1-1; D not certain. Trimming stripped 3 bases from V and 0 bases from J, with 17 bases between. This CDR3 is 17 amino acids long. The germline V gene has CDR1 MNHNS and CDR2 SASEGT. The CDR3 DNA is TGTGCCAGCAGTGATACCCTGACGGAGTGGGTGAACACTGAAGCTTTCTTT. Its translation is CASSDTLTEWVNTEAFF.

The chain combines TRBV5-1 with TRBJ2-1; the D is unclear. The germline gives CDR1 SGHRS, CDR2 YFSETQ. The CDR3 loop spans 14 amino acids. V dropped 3 bases and J dropped 5 bases, with 12 bases sitting between them. The CDR3 bases are TGCGCCAGCAGCTGGAGTGGGAAGGACAATGAGCAGTTCTTC. Amino acids: CASSWSGKDNEQFF. Together with reference TRBV5-1 and TRBJ2-1, the CDR3 gives the full variable domain: KAGVTQTPRYLIKTRGQQVTLSCSPISGHRSVSWYQQTPGQGLQFLFEYFSETQRNKGNFPGRFSGRQFSNSRSEMNVSTLELGDSALYLCASSWSGKDNEQFFGPGTRLTVL.

Note on this clonotype: Given a much more abundant clone one base away, this may be a read error. The genes are TRBV3-1 and TRBJ2-3; D not resolved. Germline CDR1 reads LGHDT; CDR2 reads YNNKEL (reference sequence). The CDR3 extends over 12 amino acids. CDR3: CASSQSGPTPYF. In DNA form, the CDR3 reads TGTGCCAGCAGCCAATCGGGCCCTACGCCGTATTTT.

This chain links TRBV5-4 with TRBJ2-7; D unclear. Germline-derived CDR1 and CDR2 are SGHNT and YYREEE (reference sequence). The germline V and J ends were trimmed by 2 bases and 0 bases, with 12 bases remaining between them. CDR3 length: 15 residues. CDR3 sequence reads: CASSLGTSSSYEQYF. Here the CDR3 DNA reads TGTGCCAGCAGCTTAGGAACATCCAGCTCCTACGAGCAGTACTTC. Filled out from reference TRBV5-4 and TRBJ2-7, the complete variable domain reads ETGVTQSPTHLIKTRGQQVTLRCSSQSGHNTVSWYQQALGQGPQFIFQYYREEENGRGNFPPRFSGLQFPNYSSELNVNALELDDSALYLCASSLGTSSSYEQYFGPGTRLTVT.

Of note for this clonotype: The conserved phenylalanine or tryptophan is not found at the CDR3 terminus, so this likely reflects a read error. The rearrangement links TRBV28 to TRBJ2-2; D remains ambiguous. Germline V gene lookup returns CDR1 MDHEN and CDR2 SYDVKM. Trimming took 5 bases from V and 3 from J, leaving 4 bases between them. The CDR3 runs 12 residues. The chain's CDR3 is CASSPYTGELFL. The CDR3 bases are TGTGCCAGCAGTCCTTACACCGGGGAGCTGTTTCTT.

This clonotype was counted ten times or more. The V gene is TRBV19, the J gene TRBJ1-5; TRBD1 matches at 7 bases. CDR1 LNHDA and CDR2 SQIVND come from the germline V gene (reference sequence). CDR3 size: 13 residues. Trimming took 5 bases from V and 3 from J; bases not matched to a gene: 1. The CDR3 spells CASSGQVNQPQHF. For the CDR3, the DNA is TGTGCCAGTAGTGGACAGGTCAATCAGCCCCAGCATTTT. The full variable domain, rest sourced from reference TRBV19 and TRBJ1-5, is DGGITQSPKYLFRKEGQNVTLSCEQNLNHDAMYWYRQDPGQGLRLIYYSQIVNDFQKGDIAEGYSVSREKKESFPLTVTSAQKNPTAFYLCASSGQVNQPQHFGDGTRLSIL.

In its sample, this clonotype was seen many times. The rearrangement links TRBV3-1 to TRBJ1-5, with D uncertain. This CDR3 has 13 amino acids. Trimming took 0 bases from V and 6 from J, leaving 6 bases between them. Germline values: CDR1 LGHDT, CDR2 YNNKEL (reference sequence). The chain's CDR3 is CASSQDPRQPQHF. The CDR3, as DNA: TGTGCCAGCAGCCAAGATCCCCGTCAGCCCCAGCATTTT.

This clonotype was picked up many times. The rearrangement links TRBV5-6 to TRBJ2-1, with TRBD2 identical over 9 bases. CDR3 length: 15 amino acids. V was pared by 2 bases and J by 4 bases, with 4 bases of the junction left unmatched. Germline values: CDR1 SGHDT, CDR2 YYEEEE. This chain's CDR3 is CASSLTAGGYNEQFF. As DNA, the CDR3 is TGTGCCAGCAGCTTAACAGCGGGGGGTTACAATGAGCAGTTCTTC.

This clonotype has ten or more counts. V gene TRBV12-3 or TRBV12-4 combines with J gene TRBJ1-2; D is unresolved. Trimming left V 3 bases short and J 4 bases short, with 15 bases between. CDR3 length equals 15 residues. DNA of the CDR3: TGTGCCAGCAGTTTCCATTCCGCCAGGATCTATGGCTACACCTTC. The encoded protein is CASSFHSARIYGYTF.

This clonotype was counted ten times or more. V is TRBV6-5 and J is TRBJ1-1, with D uncertain. CDR1 MNHEY and CDR2 SVGAGI come from the germline V gene. Trimming stripped 6 bases from V and 1 base from J, with 3 bases between. The CDR3 is 11 amino acids. The CDR3 region has the DNA TGTGCCAGCAGAGAGAACACTGAAGCTTTCTTT. It encodes CASRENTEAFF.

This clonotype has at least ten counts. The V call is TRBV27, the J call TRBJ2-2; tentatively, D is TRBD1 (5 bases). CDR1 is MNHEY, CDR2 SMNVEV, per germline (reference sequence). V was pared by 4 bases and J by 6 bases, with 9 bases between. The CDR3 extends over 13 amino acids. CDR3 protein: CASSYQGSGELFF. For the CDR3, the DNA is TGTGCCAGCAGTTACCAGGGTTCCGGGGAGCTGTTTTTT.

V and J are TRBV28 and TRBJ1-2, with D uncertain. Trimming cost V 2 bases and J 5 bases, with 12 bases left between them. This CDR3 has 14 residues. The germline CDR1 and CDR2 sequences are MDHEN and SYDVKM. CDR3 DNA: TGTGCCAGCAGTTTAGGAGTGGACCGTTATGGCTACACCTTC. It specifies CASSLGVDRYGYTF.

The table lists this clonotype with many counts. This rearrangement joins TRBV20-1 to TRBJ2-3, with D hard to call. Germline V gene lookup returns CDR1 DFQATT and CDR2 SNEGSKA (reference sequence). The ends were cut back, 5 bases at V and 6 bases at J, with 9 bases in the middle. The CDR3 is made up of 11 amino acids. The CDR3 DNA reads as TGCAGTGCTGCCGTTCGGGATACGCAGTATTTT. Its translation is CSAAVRDTQYF.

This clonotype occurred many times. The V gene is TRBV28, the J gene TRBJ2-1; 7 bases match TRBD1. This CDR3 region has 16 residues. V dropped 7 bases and J dropped 0; count of bases not matched to a gene: 9. The germline CDR1 and CDR2 sequences are MDHEN and SYDVKM. CDR3 amino acids: CASIQGQLTSYNEQFF. CDR3 in DNA: TGTGCCAGCATTCAGGGACAGCTTACCTCCTACAATGAGCAGTTCTTC.

This clonotype was seen at least ten times. This chain connects TRBV6-6 to TRBJ1-2; D is perhaps TRBD1 (5 bases). CDR3 length: 13 residues. CDR1 is MNHNY and CDR2 is SVGAGI in the germline V gene (reference sequence). Trimming removed 6 bases from V and 2 bases from J, with 10 bases in between. DNA for the CDR3: TGTGCCAGCAGAGACAGCTACAACTATGGCTACACCTTC. Translated: CASRDSYNYGYTF.

The chain uses TRBV27 and TRBJ1-2, with a tentative D call TRBD1 (6 bases). CDR3 size: 14 residues. Trimming took off 6 bases at V and 2 bases at J, with 13 bases between the two ends. Germline V gene data show CDR1 as MNHEY and CDR2 as SMNVEV (reference sequence). The CDR3 DNA reads TGTGCCAGCAGAAGGGGCGGGACAAACTATGGCTACACCTTC. Its protein product is CASRRGGTNYGYTF.

This clonotype was seen many times. One junction end does not reproduce the germline sequence, and a read error may be involved. The rearrangement joins TRBV7-9 to TRBJ2-5; the D gene is possibly TRBD2 (7 bases). CDR1 and CDR2 from the germline V gene are SEHNR and FQNEAQ (reference sequence). This CDR3 is built from 13 residues. This chain's CDR3 is CASSLGGEETQYF. DNA of the CDR3: TGTGCCAGCAGTTTAGGGGGGGAAGAGACCCAGTACTTC.

Ten or more counts support this clonotype. This sequence joins TRBV7-2 and TRBJ2-7, with D perhaps matching TRBD1 (6 bases). The CDR3 runs 16 residues. Trimming left V 0 bases short and J 0 bases short, with 12 bases between. Germline V gene data show CDR1 as SGHTA and CDR2 as FQGNSA. The CDR3 protein is CASSLAPGQSSYEQYF. The CDR3 DNA reads TGTGCCAGCAGCTTAGCCCCAGGACAGAGCTCCTACGAGCAGTACTTC.

The rearrangement joins TRBV27 to TRBJ2-2; the D gene could be TRBD1 or TRBD2 (6 bases each). The germline V gene has CDR1 MNHEY and CDR2 SMNVEV (reference sequence). Deletions cut 5 bases from V and 7 bases from J, with 20 bases between. The CDR3 consists of 16 residues. The CDR3 nucleotides are TGTGCCAGCAGTGGACGGGGGCTTAGGGCGGTCGGGGAGCTGTTTTTT. Translation: CASSGRGLRAVGELFF.

Many counts were recorded for this clonotype. CDR3 nucleotide sequence: TGTGCCTGGAGTGCCGGGAGTACGGACGAGCAGTACTTC. It encodes CAWSAGSTDEQYF. The chain has TRBV30 and TRBJ2-7; D perhaps matches TRBD2 (6 bases). Germline V CDR1 and CDR2: GTSNPN, SVGIG (reference sequence). Trimming removed 1 base at V and 5 bases at J, with 12 bases between. This CDR3 has 13 residues.

The chain is built from TRBV5-1 and TRBJ1-2, with 9 bases lining up with TRBD1. The CDR3 has 14 residues. The ends lost 4 bases at V and 4 bases at J; junction bases unmatched: 5. Germline-derived CDR1 and CDR2 are SGHRS and YFSETQ. In DNA form, the CDR3 reads TGCGCCAGCAGCCCCGGGACAGGGCCCTATGGCTACACCTTC. Its protein product is CASSPGTGPYGYTF.

The sample holds many counts of this clonotype. The chain joins TRBV5-4 to TRBJ2-1, with D tentatively TRBD2 (5 bases). Germline V CDR1 and CDR2: SGHNT, YYREEE (reference sequence). The CDR3 spans 16 residues. Trimming removed 0 bases from V and 7 bases from J, with 17 bases in between. CDR3 coding DNA: TGTGCCAGCAGCTTGGGACCCGGAGACTACCGGAATGAGCAGTTCTTC. Encoded protein: CASSLGPGDYRNEQFF.

This clonotype was counted ten times or more. The chain carries TRBV6-1 and TRBJ1-4, with D possibly matching TRBD1 (6 bases). The length of the CDR3 is 15 residues. Germline CDR1 is MNHNS and CDR2 is SASEGT. Trimming removed 2 bases at V and 8 bases at J, with 15 bases between. CDR3 loop: CASSEYQGLREKLFF. In nucleotides, the CDR3 is TGTGCCAGCAGTGAATACCAGGGGCTGAGGGAAAAACTGTTTTTT.

Note on this clonotype: Being one base from a much bigger clone, this may be a read error. J is TRBJ1-1 and V is TRBV5-1; D possibly corresponds to TRBD1 (5 bases). The germline gives CDR1 SGHRS, CDR2 YFSETQ. This CDR3 has 15 residues. The CDR3 nucleotides read TGCGCCAGCAGCCGGGACGGGGGGTTGAACACTGAAGCTCTCTTT. It translates to CASSRDGGLNTEALF.

In its sample, this clonotype was seen many times. This chain links TRBV7-9 with TRBJ2-1; 7 bases are a match to TRBD1. CDR1 is SEHNR and CDR2 is FQNEAQ in the germline V gene (reference sequence). The CDR3 consists of 13 residues. After removal of 5 bases from V and 4 bases from J, the junction contained 2 bases not matched to a gene. Here the CDR3 DNA reads TGTGCCAGCAGCCAGGGACAGTACAATGAGCAGTTCTTC. Residues: CASSQGQYNEQFF.

This clonotype has a count of ten or more. This sequence may be a read error, since a much larger clone differs from it by one base. CDR3 region: CASAPRLAGEGGEQFF. The CDR3 nucleotides are TGTGCCAGCGCACCGAGACTAGCGGGGGAAGGCGGTGAGCAGTTCTTC. V gene TRBV18 combines with J gene TRBJ2-1, with TRBD2 matching 12 bases. Germline CDR1 reads KGHSH; CDR2 reads LQKENI. The CDR3 spans 16 residues.

Comments on this clonotype: One base away lies a much larger clone, so this may be a sequencing read error. The missing conserved phenylalanine or tryptophan at the end of this CDR3 makes a read error likely. The chain uses TRBV29-1 and TRBJ2-5; 8 bases are a match to TRBD1. The CDR3 extends over 13 amino acids. In germline, CDR1 is SQVTM, CDR2 ANQGSEA. J gave up 5 bases and V 6 bases, and 8 bases lay outside the gene matches. CDR3 sequence: CSVRRTGSETQYL. DNA of the CDR3: TGCAGCGTCCGGCGGACAGGGTCGGAGACCCAGTACCTC.

About this clonotype: Since a much larger clone is just one base distant, this may be a read error. This rearrangement joins TRBV6-5 to TRBJ1-2; perhaps TRBD1 as D (5 bases). The CDR3 contains 15 residues. Deletions cut 6 bases from V and 2 bases from J, with 16 bases between. CDR1 is MNHEY and CDR2 is SVGAGI in the germline V gene. This CDR3 reads CASSLEQRGNYGYTF. The CDR3 DNA follows: TGTGCCAGCAGCCTCGAGCAGAGGGGCAACTATGGCTACACCTTC.

This clonotype was seen at least ten times. The rearrangement links TRBV11-2 to TRBJ1-1; D gene ambiguous. Germline V lookup: CDR1 SGHAT, CDR2 FQNNGV. V lost 6 bases and J lost 0, with 8 bases in between. The CDR3 runs 13 residues. This CDR3 is CASSYRMNTEAFF. The DNA of the CDR3 is TGTGCCAGCAGTTATAGGATGAACACTGAAGCTTTCTTT.

The sample holds many counts of this clonotype. J is TRBJ2-1 and V is TRBV7-3; TRBD2 agrees at 7 bases. Trimming removed 0 bases from V and 6 bases from J; junction bases left unmatched: 5. This CDR3 is built from 15 residues. Germline V CDR1 and CDR2: SGHTA, FQGTGA. As DNA, the CDR3 is TGTGCCAGCAGCTTAACGGGAGGGCCCTCCAATGAGCAGTTCTTC. Translating gives CASSLTGGPSNEQFF.

With respect to this clonotype: A single base separates this from a much larger clone, so it may be a read error. The rearrangement joins TRBV28 to TRBJ2-4; 7 bases align to TRBD1. Germline loops: CDR1 MDHEN, CDR2 SYDVKM. This CDR3 comprises 14 residues. The CDR3 coding sequence is TGTGCCACTCGACAGGGCCTAGCCAAAGACATTCAGTACTTC. Protein sequence: CATRQGLAKDIQYF.